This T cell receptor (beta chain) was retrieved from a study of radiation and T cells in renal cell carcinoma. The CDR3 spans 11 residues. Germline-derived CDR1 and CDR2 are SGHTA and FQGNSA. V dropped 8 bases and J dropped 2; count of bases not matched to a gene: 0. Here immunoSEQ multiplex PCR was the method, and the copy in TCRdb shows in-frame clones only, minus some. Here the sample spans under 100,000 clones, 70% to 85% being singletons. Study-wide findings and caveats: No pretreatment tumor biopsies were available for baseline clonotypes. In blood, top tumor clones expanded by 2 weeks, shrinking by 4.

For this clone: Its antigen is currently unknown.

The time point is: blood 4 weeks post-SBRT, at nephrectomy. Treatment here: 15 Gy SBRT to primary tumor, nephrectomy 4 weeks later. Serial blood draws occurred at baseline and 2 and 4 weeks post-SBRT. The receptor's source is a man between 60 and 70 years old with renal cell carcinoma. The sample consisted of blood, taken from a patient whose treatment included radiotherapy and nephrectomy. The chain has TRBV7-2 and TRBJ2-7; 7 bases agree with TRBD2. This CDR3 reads CASGRAYEQYF. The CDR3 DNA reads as TGTGCCAGCGGGAGGGCCTACGAGCAGTACTTC.